The clone carrying this T cell receptor beta chain occurred once. Its antigen remains unknown. At the DNA level, this CDR3 is encoded by other sequences in the same sample as well. V lost 0 bases, J lost 3 bases, and 6 bases lay in between. Germline-derived CDR1 and CDR2 are SGDLS and YYNGEE. The CDR3 contains 13 residues. Profiled with immunoSEQ multiplex PCR; TCRdb holds only in-frame clones, not every one. The repertoire holds under 200,000 clones, with more than 75% as singletons. These data come from a study of T cell responses to AZD1222 COVID-19 vaccine. Whole-study results and caveats: The donor cohort was predominantly white British with a female majority, and clonal diversity may have been underestimated. Dominant CD4 TCR responses targeted spike regions 160-218 and 743-854.

The chain joins TRBV9 to TRBJ1-2; D ambiguous. The sequenced sample was peripheral blood, obtained 28 days after the second AZD1222 dose. The sequence was obtained from an adult who received the AZD1222 COVID-19 vaccine. CDR3 in amino acids: CASSVGGDYGYTF. The DNA of the CDR3 is TGTGCCAGCAGCGTAGGCGGCGACTATGGCTACACCTTC.